This entry lists 18 T cell receptor beta chains sequenced from one sample in a study of cytomegalovirus exposure and HLA in healthy donors. PCR primers comprised 60 Vbeta and 13 Jbeta primers. Repertoires were generated with immunoSEQ multiplex PCR, while TCRdb's copy carries only in-frame clones and drops some. The profile shows 150,000 to 190,000 clones, around 72% of them singletons. Material: PBMCs. These receptor sequences come from a man aged 18 to 30 in good health and CMV-seronegative.

This rearrangement joins TRBV29-1 to TRBJ2-3, with a tentative D call TRBD2 (5 bases). V lost 4 bases, J lost 3 bases, and 14 bases lay in between. Germline loops: CDR1 SQVTM, CDR2 ANQGSEA. The length of the CDR3 is 14 residues. CDR3 amino acids: CSVGRSQETDTQYF. CDR3 DNA: TGCAGCGTTGGGAGGTCCCAGGAAACAGATACGCAGTATTTT.

This sequence joins TRBV9 and TRBJ2-5, with D possibly TRBD1 on 5 matching bases. CDR1 SGDLS and CDR2 YYNGEE come from the germline V gene. V was cut by 0 bases and J by 5 bases, with 5 bases left in between. The CDR3 is 12 residues long. The CDR3 sequence: CASSVEGETQYF. The CDR3 DNA follows: TGTGCCAGCAGCGTAGAGGGGGAGACCCAGTACTTC.

This clone turned up a few times. The V and J genes are TRBV7-2 and TRBJ2-1, with 7 bases fitting TRBD2. In germline, CDR1 is SGHTA, CDR2 FQGNSA. The CDR3 sequence is 16 residues long. The ends lost 7 bases at V and 4 bases at J; junction bases unmatched: 13. The CDR3 bases are TGTGCCAGCATCCCTAACCGGGACTACCTATACAATGAGCAGTTCTTC. Protein product: CASIPNRDYLYNEQFF.

The rearrangement uses TRBV10-1 and TRBJ2-3; 12 positions agree with TRBD2. V was clipped by 1 base and J by 0 bases; unmatched bases: 5. This CDR3 region has 18 residues. Germline V gives CDR1 WNHNN, CDR2 SYGVQD (reference sequence). CDR3 nucleotide sequence: TGCGCCAGCAGTGAGTTACTCGGGACTAGCGGGAGCACAGATACGCAGTATTTT. Residues: CASSELLGTSGSTDTQYF.

Here the CDR3 DNA reads TGTGCCAGCAGCTTATCAGCGGGAGGGGAGGAGACCCAGTACTTC. This gives the protein CASSLSAGGEETQYF. The chain is built from TRBV7-9 and TRBJ2-5, with 10 bases fitting TRBD2. The length of the CDR3 is 15 residues. CDR1 SEHNR and CDR2 FQNEAQ come from the germline V gene (reference sequence). J gave up 5 bases and V 2 bases, and 5 bases lay outside the gene matches.

The CDR3 reads CASSQQGNQPQHF. CDR3 sequence (DNA): TGTGCCAGTAGCCAGCAGGGAAATCAGCCCCAGCATTTT. This chain connects TRBV19 to TRBJ1-5; D is possibly TRBD1 (5 bases). Germline V lookup: CDR1 LNHDA, CDR2 SQIVND (reference sequence). This CDR3 is built from 13 residues. Between the trimmed V and J ends, which lost 6 bases and 4 bases, there was a span of 10 bases.

The chain employs TRBV15 and TRBJ2-1; 8 bases agree with TRBD2. This CDR3 region has 16 residues. The germline gives CDR1 LNHNV, CDR2 YYDKDF (reference sequence). The V gene end was trimmed by 6 bases and the J gene end by 8 bases; junction bases not matched to a gene: 15. The CDR3 DNA reads as TGTGCCACCAGATGGAATCAGCGGGAGTGGGGGGATGAGCAGTTCTTC. It encodes CATRWNQREWGDEQFF.

DNA of the CDR3: TGTGCCAGCAGCCTTGAGCGATCCGGGGAGCTGTTTTTT. As protein: CASSLERSGELFF. The V gene is TRBV7-9, the J gene TRBJ2-2; no definite D call. V shed 5 bases and J shed 6 bases, with 10 bases lying between them. There are 13 residues in the CDR3. The germline gives CDR1 SEHNR, CDR2 FQNEAQ (reference sequence).

The chain links TRBV2 to TRBJ2-7; 8 bases fit TRBD2. The CDR3 has 15 amino acids. Germline V lookup: CDR1 SNHLY, CDR2 FYNNEI. The ends lost 9 bases at V and 1 base at J; junction bases unmatched: 11. The CDR3 reads CASRDSGALSYEQYF. DNA for the CDR3: TGTGCCAGTAGGGATAGCGGGGCACTTTCCTACGAGCAGTACTTC.

The V call is TRBV2, the J call TRBJ1-4; D possibly corresponds to TRBD1 (6 bases). Trimming left V 7 bases short and J 7 bases short, with 19 bases between. Germline V gene sequence: CDR1 SNHLY, CDR2 FYNNEI. The CDR3 is 15 residues long. DNA for the CDR3: TGTGCCAGCATAGGACAACAGGGATTGGGTGAAAAACTGTTTTTT. Its protein is CASIGQQGLGEKLFF.

This clone was observed a handful of times. The genes are TRBV2 and TRBJ1-1; D is possibly TRBD1 (5 bases). The CDR3 is 15 residues long. The V end was cut by 0 bases, the J end by 10 bases, with 18 bases between. Germline CDR1 and CDR2: SNHLY and FYNNEI. This CDR3 is CASSEAGHGGGRAFF. CDR3 DNA: TGTGCCAGCAGTGAAGCAGGACATGGGGGGGGGAGAGCTTTCTTT.

This clone was observed a handful of times. CDR3 amino acids: CASSADSEGGANVLTF. CDR3 DNA sequence: TGTGCCAGCAGTGCAGACAGCGAAGGAGGGGCCAACGTCCTGACTTTC. V usage is TRBV6-4 and J usage is TRBJ2-6, with a tentative D call TRBD1 (5 bases). Germline loops: CDR1 MRHNA, CDR2 SNTAGT. Trimming shortened V by 4 bases and J by 4 bases, and 14 bases separated the two germline ends. The CDR3 has 16 amino acids.

The rearrangement links TRBV9 to TRBJ2-3, with a possible D match to TRBD2 (5 bases). Germline V lookup: CDR1 SGDLS, CDR2 YYNGEE. This CDR3 is built from 14 residues. The V and J ends lost 2 bases and 4 bases respectively, with 11 bases between them. The chain's CDR3 is CASSVRGQADTQYF. In DNA form, the CDR3 reads TGTGCCAGCAGCGTGCGAGGGCAGGCAGATACGCAGTATTTT.

The gene calls are TRBV27 and TRBJ2-2, with TRBD2 matching 9 bases. From germline, CDR1 is MNHEY and CDR2 SMNVEV (reference sequence). The CDR3 extends over 15 amino acids. V was pared by 8 bases and J by 0 bases, with 4 bases of the junction left unmatched. This CDR3 is CASRRGGANTGELFF. CDR3 nucleotide sequence: TGTGCCAGCCGGCGCGGGGGGGCGAACACCGGGGAGCTGTTTTTT.

CDR3 nucleotide sequence: TGTGCCAGCAGATCGAGCACAGATACGCAGTATTTT. The encoded protein is CASRSSTDTQYF. The genes are TRBV6-5 and TRBJ2-3; the D is unclear. This CDR3 has 12 amino acids. V lost 6 bases, J lost 0 bases, and 4 bases lay in between. From germline, CDR1 is MNHEY and CDR2 SVGAGI.

This CDR3 reads CASSVTPGTNEKLFF. CDR3 sequence (DNA): TGTGCCAGCAGTGTTACTCCGGGAACTAATGAAAAACTGTTTTTT. The V and J genes are TRBV6-1 and TRBJ1-4; D is unclear. Trimming took 4 bases from V and 1 from J, leaving 10 bases between them. The germline V gene encodes CDR1 MNHNS and CDR2 SASEGT. This CDR3 has 15 residues.

This CDR3 is CAGGRDYTTDTQYF. In nucleotides, the CDR3 is TGTGCCGGGGGGAGGGACTACACCACAGATACGCAGTATTTT. This chain joins TRBV2 and TRBJ2-3; TRBD2 agrees at 7 bases. CDR3 size: 14 residues. Germline values: CDR1 SNHLY, CDR2 FYNNEI. J lost 2 bases, V lost 11 bases, and 10 bases had no gene match.

This chain uses TRBV27 with TRBJ2-7, with TRBD1 matching 7 bases. The CDR3 length is 13 residues. Trimming removed 6 bases from V and 2 bases from J; junction bases left unmatched: 4. Looked up from germline, CDR1 is MNHEY and CDR2 is SMNVEV (reference sequence). CDR3 nucleotides: TGTGCCAGCAGCGGGACAGTCGCCTACGAGCAGTACTTC. This encodes CASSGTVAYEQYF.